A single sample is the source of the 15 T cell receptor beta chains below, sequenced in a study of T cell clonality in common variable immunodeficiency. TCRdb's copy holds only in-frame clones and misses some; the assay was immunoSEQ multiplex PCR. The sample holds 55,000 or so clones, and no clone turns up only once. Sequences were obtained from peripheral blood mononuclear cells. The receptor set was obtained from a person aged 18-69 years in good health.

At least ten counts were recorded for this clone. The sequence runs out 3 residues before the end of the CDR3; the remainder is reconstructed from the germline J gene. The chain recombines TRBV20-1 with TRBJ1-4; no clear D. The CDR3 spans 14 residues. Trimming left V 6 bases short and J 7 bases short, with 18 bases between. Germline V lookup: CDR1 DFQATT, CDR2 SNEGSKA (reference sequence). This CDR3 reads CSAPGASGGEKLFF. Incomplete CDR3 DNA: TGCAGTGCCCCAGGAGCGAGCGGAGGTGAAAAA.

This clone was found many times. Coverage ceases 3 residues before the CDR3 finishes, and the germline J gene fills in the end. The chain combines TRBV5-6 with TRBJ2-5; D is unclear. The CDR3 covers 13 residues. The V end was cut by 7 bases, the J end by 0 bases, with 10 bases between. Germline V CDR1 and CDR2: SGHDT, YYEEEE. CDR3 residues: CASHSVYQETQYF. CDR3 DNA, as far as it was read: TGTGCCAGCCATTCAGTTTACCAAGAGACC.

This clone was seen many times. Sequencing ends 3 residues short of the CDR3 end; the germline J gene provides the rest. The chain combines TRBV20-1 with TRBJ1-6; a weak D match, TRBD1 (5 bases). Germline V lookup: CDR1 DFQATT, CDR2 SNEGSKA (reference sequence). This CDR3 region has 17 residues. Trimming cost V 1 base and J 9 bases, with 22 bases left between them. The CDR3 DNA, read in part, is TGCAGTGCTAGAGGTGGTCAGGGCACGTTTGTTATTTCACCC. This sequence encodes CSARGGQGTFVISP. The whole CDR3 region reads CSARGGQGTFVISPLHF.

Turning to this clone: Read coverage stops 3 residues before the CDR3 terminus; the germline J gene supplies the remainder. This chain joins TRBV10-1 and TRBJ1-6; D possibly corresponds to TRBD1 (6 bases). With 4 bases removed from V and 12 bases from J, the gap between germline ends came to 13 bases. This CDR3 region has 13 residues. Looked up from germline, CDR1 is WNHNN and CDR2 is SYGVQD (reference sequence). The CDR3 bases that were read are TGCGCCAGCAGTGCACAGGGAGATTTACCC. It codes for CASSAQGDLP. The entire CDR3 reads CASSAQGDLPLHF.

This clone was picked up many times. CDR3 bases read: TGTGCCAGCAGCTCCGGGACAGGCACAGATACG. As protein: CASSSGTGTDT. The entire CDR3 protein reads CASSSGTGTDTQYF. The J gene is TRBJ2-3, the V gene TRBV5-4; 7 bases are a match to TRBD1. The missing CDR3 end, 3 residues past where the read stops, is filled in from the germline J gene. CDR3 length equals 14 residues. V dropped 3 bases and J dropped 1; count of bases not matched to a gene: 2. The germline CDR1 and CDR2 sequences are SGHNT and YYREEE (reference sequence).

This clone was picked up many times. The read gets to within 3 residues of the CDR3 end, and the germline J gene fills in the rest. The chain uses TRBV2 and TRBJ1-1, with 8 bases aligning to TRBD1. With 3 bases clipped from V and 6 bases from J, the junction kept 9 bases outside the gene matches. CDR3 length: 15 residues. Germline lookup yields CDR1 SNHLY and CDR2 FYNNEI. CDR3 DNA (partial): TGTGCCAGCAGTGAGGGCCAGGGGGCGGCGGCTGAA. This sequence encodes CASSEGQGAAAE. The entire CDR3 is CASSEGQGAAAEAFF.

This clone came up many times. The CDR3 goes on 3 residues after the read ends, and that part is filled in from the germline J gene. The V call is TRBV18, the J call TRBJ2-7; tentative D call: TRBD1 (6 bases). From germline, CDR1 is KGHSH and CDR2 LQKENI. This CDR3 is 14 amino acids long. V lost 1 base to trimming and J lost 2 bases, with 9 bases between them. The CDR3 protein is CASSPREGAYEQYF. Partial CDR3 DNA: TGTGCCAGCTCACCACGCGAGGGGGCCTACGAG.

This clone was recorded at least ten times. The observed sequence ends 3 residues before the CDR3 terminus, with the missing tail filled in from the germline J gene. This rearrangement joins TRBV19 to TRBJ2-7, with a tentative D call TRBD2 (7 bases). Germline-derived CDR1 and CDR2 are LNHDA and SQIVND (reference sequence). The CDR3 spans 14 residues. Trimming took off 3 bases at V and 0 bases at J, with 9 bases between the two ends. The DNA read from the CDR3 is TGTGCCAGTAGTATGGGAGGGGGCTCCTACGAG. Protein product: CASSMGGGSYE. The complete CDR3 reads CASSMGGGSYEQYF.

There are many counts of this clone. The read ends 3 residues shy of where the CDR3 ends; the end is completed using the germline J gene. The chain uses TRBV7-9 and TRBJ1-5; 10 bases are a match to TRBD1. With V trimmed by 5 bases and J by 4 bases, 5 bases remained unmatched. The length of the CDR3 is 15 residues. Germline V gene lookup returns CDR1 SEHNR and CDR2 FQNEAQ (reference sequence). CDR3 DNA, as far as it was read: TGTGCCAGCAGCGTCGACAGGGGGCGAAATCAGCCC. Its protein is CASSVDRGRNQP. The whole CDR3 protein is CASSVDRGRNQPQHF.

This clone was picked up many times. The read falls 3 residues short of the CDR3 end, and the missing part is taken from the germline J gene. The genes are TRBV5-1 and TRBJ1-2, with 9 bases that match TRBD1. Germline V gene data show CDR1 as SGHRS and CDR2 as YFSETQ. The CDR3 runs to 15 residues. The DNA read from the CDR3 is TGCGCCAGCAGCTTGGAAAGGACAGGGGTACGCGGC. Translating gives CASSLERTGVRG. The CDR3, in full, reads CASSLERTGVRGYTF.

This clone occurred many times. The sequenced part of the CDR3 DNA is TGTGCCAGCAGCTCGGGGGGGACAGCGTACCAAGAGACC. It translates to CASSSGGTAYQET. The CDR3 as a whole reads CASSSGGTAYQETQYF. V gene TRBV5-4 combines with J gene TRBJ2-5, with D possibly matching TRBD2 (8 bases). The sequenced fragment ends 3 residues before the CDR3 boundary, so the rest is inferred from the germline J gene. V lost 3 bases, J lost 0 bases, and 15 bases lay in between. The CDR3 consists of 16 residues. Germline CDR1 SGHNT, CDR2 YYREEE (reference sequence).

This clone has at least ten counts. The read terminates 3 residues ahead of where the CDR3 ends, so the germline J gene completes it. The chain employs TRBV19 and TRBJ2-7; a weak D match, TRBD1 (6 bases). The CDR3 extends over 13 amino acids. The V gene lost 6 bases and the J gene lost 5 bases, with 14 bases spanning the gap. CDR1 and CDR2 (germline): LNHDA, SQIVND (reference sequence). Partial CDR3 DNA: TGTGCCAGTAGCACCTGGGGGCGGGACGAG. Protein: CASSTWGRDE. Given in full, the CDR3 is CASSTWGRDEQYF.

The table lists this clone with many counts. Sequencing ends 3 residues short of the CDR3 end; the germline J gene provides the rest. This sequence joins TRBV5-4 and TRBJ1-1; D is unclear. The CDR3 covers 13 residues. V shed 0 bases and J shed 6 bases, with 9 bases lying between them. Germline V CDR1 and CDR2: SGHNT, YYREEE (reference sequence). CDR3 protein: CASSLAGWAEAFF. Incomplete CDR3 DNA: TGTGCCAGCAGCTTGGCGGGGTGGGCTGAA. Full variable domain (rest looked up from reference TRBV5-4 and TRBJ1-1): ETGVTQSPTHLIKTRGQQVTLRCSSQSGHNTVSWYQQALGQGPQFIFQYYREEENGRGNFPPRFSGLQFPNYSSELNVNALELDDSALYLCASSLAGWAEAFFGQGTRLTVV.

The table lists this clone with a few counts. Sequencing ends 3 residues short of the CDR3 end; the germline J gene provides the rest. The chain uses TRBV30 and TRBJ1-1; no clear D gene. CDR3 length: 13 residues. The germline gives CDR1 GTSNPN, CDR2 SVGIG (reference sequence). CDR3 bases read: TGTGCCTGGAGTGTTAGACTGTCGGAGACA. Its translation: CAWSVRLSET. The whole CDR3 sequence is CAWSVRLSETAFF.

This clone was recorded many times. The CDR3 end lies 3 residues beyond the end of the read and is filled in from the germline J gene. The J gene is TRBJ2-5, the V gene TRBV7-6; the match to TRBD1 covers 7 bases. Germline V CDR1 and CDR2: SGHVS, FNYEAQ. J was trimmed by 6 bases and V by 4 bases; bases with no gene match: 5. This CDR3 is 13 amino acids long. The chain's CDR3 is CASSSDRVKTQYF. The sequenced CDR3 bases are TGTGCCAGCAGCTCCGACAGGGTAAAGACC.